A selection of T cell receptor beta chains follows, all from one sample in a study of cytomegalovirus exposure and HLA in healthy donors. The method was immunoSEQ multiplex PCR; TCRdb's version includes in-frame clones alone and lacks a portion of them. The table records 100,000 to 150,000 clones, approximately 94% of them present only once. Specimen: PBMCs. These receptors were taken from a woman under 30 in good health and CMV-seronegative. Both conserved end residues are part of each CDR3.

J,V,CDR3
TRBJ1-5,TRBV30,CAWSEGVFYSNQPQHF
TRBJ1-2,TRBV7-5,CARSFSGTQYGYTF
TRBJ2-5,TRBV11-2,CASSYYASVSETQYF
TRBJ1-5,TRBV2,CASRPGGNQPQHF
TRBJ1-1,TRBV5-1,CASSLRTDTEAFF
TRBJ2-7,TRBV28,CASSRDTNYEQYF
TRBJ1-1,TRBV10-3,CAISESDRGNTEAFF
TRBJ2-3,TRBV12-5,CASGLAGGPQYF
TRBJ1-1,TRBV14,CASSSVGWSEAFF
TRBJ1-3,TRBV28,CASSSLGHLSGNTIYF
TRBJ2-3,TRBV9,CASSVDLAGGPKDTQYF
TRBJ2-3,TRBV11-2,CASSYREPTDTQYF
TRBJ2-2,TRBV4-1,CASSQAGKLFF